This T cell receptor (beta chain) appears in the sequencing data of a study of blood T cell repertoires in COVID-19. Only in-frame clones appear in the TCRdb table, and some are missing; sequencing was by immunoSEQ multiplex PCR. The table has some 97,000 clones, about 90% seen once. The germline CDR1 and CDR2 sequences are SGHNT and YYREEE (reference sequence). The CDR3 spans 14 residues. Between the trimmed V and J ends, which lost 0 bases and 1 base, there was a span of 7 bases. The gene calls are TRBV5-4 and TRBJ1-1; no definite D call. Sequencing was performed on peripheral blood. This sequence originates from a human donor in a cohort sampled during active COVID-19. CDR3 amino acids: CASSLGGRNTEAFF. In nucleotides, the CDR3 is TGTGCCAGCAGCTTGGGTGGTAGGAACACTGAAGCTTTCTTT.